The present TCR beta chain was sequenced within a study of blood T cell repertoires in COVID-19. In the authors' methods: Reference gene primers were amplified, and this amplification served to estimate nucleated cell counts. Using immunoSEQ multiplex PCR, the repertoire was profiled, and TCRdb retains in-frame clones only, with some absent. D and trimming come from the DNA, and the V and J calls and clone size come from that table. The table includes about 150,000 clones, about 86% detected once. The CDR3 totals 13 residues. Germline CDR1 GTSNPN, CDR2 SVGIG (reference sequence). The junction had 4 bases not matched to a gene; V was cut back by 3 bases and J by 8 bases.

The sequenced sample was peripheral blood. The J gene is TRBJ1-4, the V gene TRBV30, with 9 positions matching TRBD1. The clonotype comes from a woman aged 70-85 years who had recovered from COVID-19. This CDR3 is CAWSPGTGEKLFF. The CDR3 DNA reads as TGTGCCTGGAGCCCCGGGACAGGGGAAAAACTGTTTTTT.